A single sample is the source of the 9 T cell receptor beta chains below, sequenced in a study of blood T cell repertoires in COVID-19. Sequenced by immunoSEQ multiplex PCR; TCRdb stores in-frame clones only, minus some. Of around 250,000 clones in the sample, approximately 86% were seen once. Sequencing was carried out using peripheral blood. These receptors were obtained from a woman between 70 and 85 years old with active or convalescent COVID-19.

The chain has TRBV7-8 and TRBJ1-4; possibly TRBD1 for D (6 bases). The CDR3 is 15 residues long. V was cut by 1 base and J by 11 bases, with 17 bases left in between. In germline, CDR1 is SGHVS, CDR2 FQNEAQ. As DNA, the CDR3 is TGTGCCAGCAGCTTAGTGGCAGGGCGCCAGGGGAAACTGTTTTTT. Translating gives CASSLVAGRQGKLFF.

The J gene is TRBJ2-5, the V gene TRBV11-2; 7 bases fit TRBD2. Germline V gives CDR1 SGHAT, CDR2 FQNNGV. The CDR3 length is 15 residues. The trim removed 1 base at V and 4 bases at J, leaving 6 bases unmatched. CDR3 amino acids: CASSLGGGWRETQYF. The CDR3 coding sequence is TGTGCCAGCAGCTTAGGGGGAGGGTGGCGAGAGACCCAGTACTTC. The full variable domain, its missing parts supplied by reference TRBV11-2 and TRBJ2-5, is EAGVAQSPRYKIIEKRQSVAFWCNPISGHATLYWYQQILGQGPKLLIQFQNNGVVDDSQLPKDRFSAERLKGVDSTLKIQPAKLEDSAVYLCASSLGGGWRETQYFGPGTRLLVL.

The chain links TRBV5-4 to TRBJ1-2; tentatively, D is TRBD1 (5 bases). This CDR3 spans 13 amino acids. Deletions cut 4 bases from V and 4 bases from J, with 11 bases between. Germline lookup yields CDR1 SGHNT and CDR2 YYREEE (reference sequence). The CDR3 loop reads CASSLQGTYGYTF. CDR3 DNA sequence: TGTGCCAGCAGCCTTCAGGGAACCTATGGCTACACCTTC.

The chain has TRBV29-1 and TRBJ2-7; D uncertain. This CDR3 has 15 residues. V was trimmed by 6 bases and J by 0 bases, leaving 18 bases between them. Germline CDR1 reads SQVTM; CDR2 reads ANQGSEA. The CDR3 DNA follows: TGCAGCGTCGCTTCGTCTCGGTGGGCCTCCTACGAGCAGTACTTC. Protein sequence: CSVASSRWASYEQYF.

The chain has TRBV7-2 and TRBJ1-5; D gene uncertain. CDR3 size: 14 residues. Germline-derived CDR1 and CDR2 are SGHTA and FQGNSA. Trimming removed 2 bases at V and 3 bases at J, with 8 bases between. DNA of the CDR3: TGTGCCAGCAGCTTAACGGGTCCCAATCAGCCCCAGCATTTT. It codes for CASSLTGPNQPQHF. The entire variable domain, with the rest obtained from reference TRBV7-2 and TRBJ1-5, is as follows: GAGVSQSPSNKVTEKGKDVELRCDPISGHTALYWYRQSLGQGLEFLIYFQGNSAPDKSGLPSDRFSAERTGGSVSTLTIQRTQQEDSAVYLCASSLTGPNQPQHFGDGTRLSIL.

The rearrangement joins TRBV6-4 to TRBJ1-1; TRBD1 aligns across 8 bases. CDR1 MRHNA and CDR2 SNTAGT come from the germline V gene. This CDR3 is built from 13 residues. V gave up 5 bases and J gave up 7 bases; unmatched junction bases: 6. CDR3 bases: TGTGCCAGCAGTCCCGGACAGGGAGGTGAAGCTTTCTTT. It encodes CASSPGQGGEAFF.

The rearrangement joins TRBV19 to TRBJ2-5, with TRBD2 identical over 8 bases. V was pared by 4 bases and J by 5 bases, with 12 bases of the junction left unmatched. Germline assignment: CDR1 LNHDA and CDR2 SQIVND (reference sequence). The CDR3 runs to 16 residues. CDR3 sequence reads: CASSTPLGRGRETQYF. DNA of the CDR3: TGTGCCAGTAGTACCCCGCTCGGGAGGGGACGGGAGACCCAGTACTTC.

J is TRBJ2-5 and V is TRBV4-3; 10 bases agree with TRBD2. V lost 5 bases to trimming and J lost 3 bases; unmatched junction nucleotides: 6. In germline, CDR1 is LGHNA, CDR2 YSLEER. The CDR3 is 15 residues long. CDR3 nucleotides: TGCGCCAGCAGCAGAAGCGGGGGGGCCGAAGAGACCCAGTACTTC. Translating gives CASSRSGGAEETQYF.

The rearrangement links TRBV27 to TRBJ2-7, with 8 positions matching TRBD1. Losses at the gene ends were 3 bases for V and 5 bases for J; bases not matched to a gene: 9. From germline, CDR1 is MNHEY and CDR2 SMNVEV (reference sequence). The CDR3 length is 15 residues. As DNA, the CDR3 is TGTGCCAGCAGTTTTAGCTGGTCAGGGGGCGACGAGCAGTACTTC. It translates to CASSFSWSGGDEQYF.